Described below is a single T cell receptor (beta chain) sequence and its context. This clonotype has just a few counts. The clone's antigen remains unknown. Qualities for individual bases were not recorded, and no much larger clone is one base off. Sample time point, as interpreted from the label and publication: newly diagnosed GD, antithyroid drugs for less than 3 months. RNA was extracted from PBMCs in TRIzol for both TCR sequencing and RNA sequencing. Graves' disease was diagnosed according to American Thyroid Association guidelines. The patients came from an endocrinology department in Xi'an, China. From each patient, about 9 milliliters of peripheral blood was collected into an EDTA anticoagulant tube. PBMCs were isolated by Ficoll Paque Plus density gradient separation without further T cell sorting. RNA quality was checked with an Agilent 2100 Bioanalyzer and agarose gel, and concentration with a NanoDrop 2000.

Receptor libraries were prepared by multiplex PCR. The run used an Illumina HiSeq 4000. TCR beta libraries were built with iRepertoire HTBI primers and Arm-PCR amplification of CDR3 regions. PCR products were gel purified before sequencing. Regarding the original processing steps: Gene usage analysis of CDR3 amino acid clonotypes used the approximately 62 TRBV and 14 TRBJ segments found across samples. Filtered high-quality paired reads were merged into contigs using COPE and FqMerger. BLAST was used to align contigs to IMGT TRBV, TRBD and TRBJ reference genes, with CDR3 defined following IMGT. Any clonotype with a frequency above 0.1% was counted as a highly expanded clone. Repertoire diversity was measured by Shannon entropy, and V-J evenness by the Gini coefficient. A clonotype was considered public if more than one individual shared it. The public reads were quality trimmed at Q25 with fastp and then assembled into clones with MiXCR by TCRdb, keeping productive beta chains. Each CDR3 protein gets just one entry, which takes the most common genes and DNA from the rows behind it. TCRdb, not the original authors, processed these V and J calls. The sample contains about 440,000 distinct CDR3 sequences, just under 15% of them found a single time. In total, the top ten clones hold 16% of the sample.

This sample is part of a study of regulatory T cells in long-lasting Graves disease (TCRdb year 2021). A note on the overall study: In the newly diagnosed Graves' disease group, patients had been taking antithyroid drugs for less than 3 months. Persistent Graves' disease patients were compared with newly diagnosed Graves' disease patients by peripheral blood TCR sequencing and RNA sequencing. The study was registered as a clinical trial and conducted in China. A total of 35 or so samples underwent TCR sequencing: about 13 from persistent and roughly 20 from newly diagnosed Graves' disease patients.

The paper's findings and limits, for the study overall: Only the TCR beta chain was sequenced and analyzed. A larger number of public clonotypes was shared among persistent patients (approximately 2,500) than among newly diagnosed patients (around 880). The study examined only peripheral blood because the primary lesion, thyroid tissue, could not be accessed. The authors acknowledged the small sample size as a limitation that may reduce accuracy. Compared with newly diagnosed patients, persistent Graves' disease patients had lower TCR Shannon entropy and fewer highly expanded clones, which suggests clonal expansion.

This sample also appeared in a second study, on T cells in Graves' hyperthyroidism and ophthalmopathy. As the second paper documents: Stable Graves' hyperthyroidism was defined as the absence of progression to ophthalmopathy over 18 months of follow-up. Hyperthyroidism patients were aged 18 to 65 years and newly diagnosed, with disease duration of less than 2 months. Any patient with an uncontrolled infection, another autoimmune disease, pregnancy or lactation was excluded. Clinical symptoms, serum thyroxine and TRAb, thyroid ultrasound, and orbital computed tomography formed the basis for the diagnoses. The first round of RT-PCR for the TCR CDR3 was performed with the HTBI primer set and the Qiagen OneStep RT-PCR kit. Most expanded thyroid clonotypes (frequency above 0.001) were also detected in blood, suggesting blood repertoires may reflect thyroid immune responses. A 13 V-J signature model separated ophthalmopathy from stable hyperthyroidism, with 87.88% sensitivity and roughly 81% specificity in cross-validation and 80%/75% in testing. In validation, the model predicted progression to ophthalmopathy a median of about 5.9 months before onset, with approximately 71% sensitivity and almost 75% specificity. To identify TCR V-J signatures that set the groups apart, the researchers used a discovery cohort of 100 or so patients, made up of approximately 43 with Graves' ophthalmopathy and about 55 with stable Graves' hyperthyroidism. Prospective prediction of ophthalmopathy was tested in an independent validation cohort consisting of 18 hyperthyroidism patients and around 16 patients who later progressed to ophthalmopathy. The approximately 98 discovery patients were randomly divided into training and test sets at a 7:3 ratio. In over five Graves' hyperthyroidism patients, the study also compared T-cell repertoires from thyroid tissue with T-cell repertoires from blood. Following sampling, methimazole starting at 30 mg daily was given to hyperthyroidism patients, and high-dose intravenous methylprednisolone was given to ophthalmopathy patients. A second multiplex PCR round built the libraries, followed by size selection and purification. Sequencing of the libraries was done on an Illumina HiSeq2000 using paired-end 100 bp reads. SOAPnuke was used to process the raw data, throwing out any read that contained adapters or uncalled bases, had a mean Phred below 15, or lacked an exact constant-primer or identifier match. COPE v1.2.5 was used to merge high-quality paired reads, and clonotypes were defined as unique nucleotide sequences. Clonotypes were aligned to IMGT TRBV, TRBD and TRBJ reference segments using MiTCR v1.1. Only V-J combinations with frequency above 0.0001, covering roughly 99% of repertoires, were analysed. The TCS score was defined as F50 (clonal expansion) divided by E x V (chaos), with BLOSUM62-based TCRdist calculated between CDR3 peptides within each V-J. Welch's t-statistics and random forest reduced several hundred V-J features to around 14, which were used in a naive Bayes classifier (R e1071). Sample size was not statistically predetermined, and blinding of investigators to group allocation was not performed. The paper describes TCR Vbeta CDR3 sequencing of around 130 peripheral blood samples, made up of 43 ophthalmopathy patients, around 73 hyperthyroidism patients and 17 progressor patients.

The sequences come from peripheral blood mononuclear cells (PBMCs), collected at new diagnosis, from a patient treated with antithyroid drugs. The receptor was isolated from a woman aged 30 to 39 with Graves disease. Donor details come from another sample of the same person, matched by shared clones.

The DNA reads as follows: TGTGCCAGCAGTTTAGGGGTCGGGAGACCCCCCTACGAGCAGTACTTC. Translated, it gives CASSLGVGRPPYEQYF. The chain uses TRBV27 and TRBJ2-7; TRBD2 is a possible D gene, resting on 6 matching bases. Measured from the cysteine to the phenylalanine, the CDR3 is 16 residues long. Kept here is only the CDR3 DNA, which spans 48 bases and is read in frame from base 1. The germline V gene (reference sequence) provides CDR1 MNHEY and CDR2 SMNVEV. The trim is 2 bases for V and 2 bases for J, with a gap of 16 bases between the germline ends.